This TCR beta chain is drawn from a study of shared clonotypes between healthy human individuals. Clones were read by immunoSEQ multiplex PCR, and TCRdb kept only the in-frame ones, dropping some. The data contain approximately 1,000,000 clones, about 80% of them singletons. This CDR3 is 15 amino acids long. Trimming at V came to 6 bases and at J to 2 bases, leaving 7 bases not matched to a gene. Germline V gives CDR1 SGHRS, CDR2 YFSETQ. The source material was memory CD4+ T cells from PBMCs. Noted subset: CD45RA-negative fraction. The chain recombines TRBV5-1 with TRBJ2-1, with 8 bases identical to TRBD2. The sequence was obtained from a young man in good health. Some clones in this sample may be carry-over from other donors' samples. CDR3 sequence: CASKIPSGPYNEQFF. CDR3 sequence (DNA): TGCGCCAGCAAAATCCCTAGCGGGCCCTACAATGAGCAGTTCTTC.